The sequence of this T cell receptor beta chain was determined in a study of read filtering for tumor transcriptome and immune sequencing. Study-level background: R-ISS stage counts were roughly 8 for I, about 15 for II, more than 5 for III. TCR-mapped reads were about 3.5 to 10.27 million with IR-seq versus roughly 85 to 1,400 with RNA-seq.

This library used 300 to 500 ng RNA and molecular barcoded adaptors spanning alpha/delta and beta/gamma chains. TCRdb re-called the reads with MiXCR, one entry per CDR3 protein. The sample records approximately 41,000 distinct CDR3 sequences, about an eighth being singletons. Whole-study findings and limits: Even smaller IR-seq throughput identified most shared clonotypes.

At the time of active disease, bone marrow was collected from every patient. Trimming pared 3 bases from V and 3 bases from J, leaving 20 bases between. The CDR3 has 17 amino acids. Germline-derived CDR1 and CDR2 are LGHDT and YNNKEL (reference sequence). In its sample, this clonotype was seen a few times. The antigen is undetermined. The origin of this receptor is a donor aged 40 or over with multiple myeloma. The chain has TRBV3-1 and TRBJ1-1, with TRBD1 as a possible D gene (5 bases). The sequencing input was a population of CD138-negative cells sorted from bone marrow. The CDR3 sequence is CASSQRGGATAYTEAFF. The CDR3, as DNA: TGTGCCAGCAGCCAGCGGGGGGGAGCCACGGCGTACACTGAAGCTTTCTTT.